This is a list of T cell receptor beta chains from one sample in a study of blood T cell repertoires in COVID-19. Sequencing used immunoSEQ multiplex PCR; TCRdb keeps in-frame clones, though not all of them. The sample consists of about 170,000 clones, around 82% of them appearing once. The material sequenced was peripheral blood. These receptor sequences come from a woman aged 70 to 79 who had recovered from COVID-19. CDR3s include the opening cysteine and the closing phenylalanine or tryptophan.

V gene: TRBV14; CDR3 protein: CASSQPGRWGQFF
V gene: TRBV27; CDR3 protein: CASSWTPAGEQYF
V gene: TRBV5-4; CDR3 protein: CASSPRTGTEAFF
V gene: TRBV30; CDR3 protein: CAWQPDSHYGYTF
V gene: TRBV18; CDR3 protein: CASSSREGTEAFF
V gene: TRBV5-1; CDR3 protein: CASRWGQGNEQFF
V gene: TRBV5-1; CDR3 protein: CASSLGGVGPQETQYF
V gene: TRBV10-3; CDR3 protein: CAITSGLGGEQFF
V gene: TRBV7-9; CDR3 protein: CASSRPQGTDTQYF
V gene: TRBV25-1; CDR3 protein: CASSVGAGTHQETQYF
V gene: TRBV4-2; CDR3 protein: CASRSGPGGDTQYF
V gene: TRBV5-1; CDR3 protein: CASSYLTADTDTQYF
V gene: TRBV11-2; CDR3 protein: CASRTWGGETQYF
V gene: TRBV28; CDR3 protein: CASSFSRGRNGYTF
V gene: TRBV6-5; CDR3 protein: CASRVAGGAYNEQFF
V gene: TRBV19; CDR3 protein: CASRNTGNQETQYF
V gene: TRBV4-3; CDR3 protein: CASSQDAQGGFYGYTF
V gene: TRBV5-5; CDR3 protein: CASSLVPQGSEAFF
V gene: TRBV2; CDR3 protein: CASTGVSYGYTF
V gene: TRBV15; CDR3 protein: CATSTTGGAWQYF
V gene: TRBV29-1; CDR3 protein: CSVDPEGAGDYGYTF
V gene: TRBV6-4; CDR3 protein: CASSAFQGGELFF
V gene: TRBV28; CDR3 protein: CASRTGGWGNTIYF
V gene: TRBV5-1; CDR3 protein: CASSPGATSGGFQETQYF
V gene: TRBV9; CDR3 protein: CASSGTKNRLENEQFF
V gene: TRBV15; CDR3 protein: CATSRDPAAASSYNEQFF
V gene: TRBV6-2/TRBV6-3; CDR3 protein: CASSPPGGNQPQHF
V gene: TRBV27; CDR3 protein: CASSLVAFGVNEQFF
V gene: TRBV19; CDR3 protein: CASRRRSSGANVLTF
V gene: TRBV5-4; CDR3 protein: CASSWRGGETQYF
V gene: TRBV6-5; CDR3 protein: CASRLATRTDTQYF
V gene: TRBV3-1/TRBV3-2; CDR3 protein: CASSQEAGLAEAFF
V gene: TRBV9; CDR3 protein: CASSFDSEAFF
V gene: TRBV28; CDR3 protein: CASSPPQGREAGDTQYF
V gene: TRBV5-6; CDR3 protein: CASSLAGASRASETQYF
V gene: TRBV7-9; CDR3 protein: CASSFTGGSGNTIYF
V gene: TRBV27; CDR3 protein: CASSWDRANEKLFF
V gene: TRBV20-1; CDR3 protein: CSARQGGYTF
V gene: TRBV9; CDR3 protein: CASSVGMAGGETQYF
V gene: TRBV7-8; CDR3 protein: CASSARVVSPYEQYF
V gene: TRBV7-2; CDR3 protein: CASSPGGGMGETQYF
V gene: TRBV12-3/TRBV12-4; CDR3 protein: CASNREGSPLHF
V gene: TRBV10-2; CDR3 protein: CASRVDRYSPLHF
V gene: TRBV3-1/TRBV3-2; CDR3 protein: CASTGVTEAFF
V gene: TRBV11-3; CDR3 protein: CASSLGGAGANVLTF